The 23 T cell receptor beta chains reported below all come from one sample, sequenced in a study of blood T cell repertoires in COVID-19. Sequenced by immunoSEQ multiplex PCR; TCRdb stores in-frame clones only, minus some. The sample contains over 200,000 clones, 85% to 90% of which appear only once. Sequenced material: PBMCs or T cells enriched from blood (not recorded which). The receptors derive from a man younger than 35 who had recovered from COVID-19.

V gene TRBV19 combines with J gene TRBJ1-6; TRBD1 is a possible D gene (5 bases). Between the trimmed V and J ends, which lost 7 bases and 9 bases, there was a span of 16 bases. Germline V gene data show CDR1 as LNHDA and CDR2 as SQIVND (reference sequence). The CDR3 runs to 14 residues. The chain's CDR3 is CASKLDQGSSPLHF. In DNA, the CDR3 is TGTGCCAGTAAGTTGGACCAGGGCAGTTCACCCCTCCACTTT.

CDR3 sequence (DNA): TGCGCCAGCAGCTTGGTTTTGCAGGAAGGCCCTTTCACAGATACGCAGTATTTT. Translated: CASSLVLQEGPFTDTQYF. The chain links TRBV5-1 to TRBJ2-3, with unresolved D. The CDR3 spans 18 residues. Trimming took 0 bases from V and 2 from J, leaving 19 bases between them. Per the germline V gene, CDR1 is SGHRS and CDR2 is YFSETQ.

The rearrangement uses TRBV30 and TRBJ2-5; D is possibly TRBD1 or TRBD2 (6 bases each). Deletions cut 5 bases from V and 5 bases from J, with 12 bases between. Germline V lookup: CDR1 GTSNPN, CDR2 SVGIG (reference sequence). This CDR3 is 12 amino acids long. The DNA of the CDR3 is TGTGCCTGGGGGGGCGGAGGGGAGACCCAGTACTTC. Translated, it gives CAWGGGGETQYF. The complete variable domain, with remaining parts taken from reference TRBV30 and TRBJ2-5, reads SQTIHQWPATLVQPVGSPLSLECTVEGTSNPNLYWYRQAAGRGLQLLFYSVGIGQISSEVPQNLSASRPQDRQFILSSKKLLLSDSGFYLCAWGGGGETQYFGPGTRLLVL.

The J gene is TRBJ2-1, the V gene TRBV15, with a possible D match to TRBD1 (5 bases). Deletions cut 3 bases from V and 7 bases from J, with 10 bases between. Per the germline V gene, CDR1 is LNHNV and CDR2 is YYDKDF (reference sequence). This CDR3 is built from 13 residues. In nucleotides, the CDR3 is TGTGCCACCAGCAGTGGCAAGGGGAATGAGCAGTTCTTC. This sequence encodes CATSSGKGNEQFF.

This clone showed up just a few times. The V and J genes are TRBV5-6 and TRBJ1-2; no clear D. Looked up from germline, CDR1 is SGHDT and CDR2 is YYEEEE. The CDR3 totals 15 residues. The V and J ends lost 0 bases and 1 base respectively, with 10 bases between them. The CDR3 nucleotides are TGTGCCAGCAGCTTGGCAAAACTACTTAACTATGGCTACACCTTC. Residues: CASSLAKLLNYGYTF.

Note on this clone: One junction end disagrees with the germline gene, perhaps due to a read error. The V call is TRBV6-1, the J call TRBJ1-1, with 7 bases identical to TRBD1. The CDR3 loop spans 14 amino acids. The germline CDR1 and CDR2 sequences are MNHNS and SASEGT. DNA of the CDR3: TGTGCCAGCAGAGAAGGGACAGCGAACACTGAAGCTTTCTTT. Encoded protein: CASREGTANTEAFF.

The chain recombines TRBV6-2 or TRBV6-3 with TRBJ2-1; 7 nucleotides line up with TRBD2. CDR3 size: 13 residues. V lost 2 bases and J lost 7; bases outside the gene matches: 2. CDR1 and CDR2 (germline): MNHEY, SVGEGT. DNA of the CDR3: TGTGCCAGCAGTTACGGGGGAGGGAATGAGCAGTTCTTC. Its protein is CASSYGGGNEQFF.

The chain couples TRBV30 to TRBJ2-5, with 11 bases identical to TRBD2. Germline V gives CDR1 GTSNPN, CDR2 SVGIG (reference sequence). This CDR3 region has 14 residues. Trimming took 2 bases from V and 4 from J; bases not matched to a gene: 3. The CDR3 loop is CAWSIAGGRETQYF. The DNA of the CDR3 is TGTGCCTGGAGTATAGCGGGGGGGCGAGAGACCCAGTACTTC.

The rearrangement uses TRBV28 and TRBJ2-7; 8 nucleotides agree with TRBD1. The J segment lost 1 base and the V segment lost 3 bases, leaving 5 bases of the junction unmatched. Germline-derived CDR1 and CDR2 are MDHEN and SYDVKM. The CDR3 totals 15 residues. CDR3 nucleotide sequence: TGTGCCAGCAGTTTGGAACAGGGGGATTCCTACGAGCAGTACTTC. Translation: CASSLEQGDSYEQYF.

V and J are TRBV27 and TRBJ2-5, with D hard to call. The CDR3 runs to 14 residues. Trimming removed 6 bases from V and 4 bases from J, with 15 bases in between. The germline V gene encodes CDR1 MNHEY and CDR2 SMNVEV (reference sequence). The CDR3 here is CASSRKTPRETQYF. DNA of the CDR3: TGTGCCAGCAGCCGCAAAACACCACGAGAGACCCAGTACTTC.

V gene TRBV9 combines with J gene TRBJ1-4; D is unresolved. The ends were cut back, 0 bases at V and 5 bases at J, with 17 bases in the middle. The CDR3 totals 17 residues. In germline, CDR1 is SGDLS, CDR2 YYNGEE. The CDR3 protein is CASSVVGSWGANEKLFF. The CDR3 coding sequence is TGTGCCAGCAGCGTAGTCGGGAGCTGGGGAGCGAATGAAAAACTGTTTTTT.

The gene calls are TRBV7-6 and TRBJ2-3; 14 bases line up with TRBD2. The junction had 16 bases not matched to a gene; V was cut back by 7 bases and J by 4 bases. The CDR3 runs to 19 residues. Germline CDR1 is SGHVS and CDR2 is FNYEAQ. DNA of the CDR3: TGTGCCAGCAAACCCGGCCATGGACTAGCGGGGGGTACGGCAGATACGCAGTATTTT. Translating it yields CASKPGHGLAGGTADTQYF.

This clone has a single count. CDR3 loop: CASRLAGGPRTDTQYF. The CDR3, as DNA: TGTGCCAGTAGGCTAGCGGGGGGGCCTCGGACAGATACGCAGTATTTT. The genes are TRBV19 and TRBJ2-3; TRBD2 matches 12 bases. The CDR3 is 16 residues long. The V segment lost 6 bases and the J segment 3 bases; nucleotides outside the gene matches: 7. Looked up from germline, CDR1 is LNHDA and CDR2 is SQIVND (reference sequence).

The CDR3 spells CASSLARATNYGYTF. The CDR3 DNA follows: TGTGCCAGCAGTTTGGCCAGGGCTACTAACTATGGCTACACCTTC. The chain carries TRBV28 and TRBJ1-2, with TRBD1 as a possible D gene (5 bases). Germline values: CDR1 MDHEN, CDR2 SYDVKM. Trimming shortened V by 3 bases and J by 0 bases, and 11 bases separated the two germline ends. The CDR3 totals 15 residues.

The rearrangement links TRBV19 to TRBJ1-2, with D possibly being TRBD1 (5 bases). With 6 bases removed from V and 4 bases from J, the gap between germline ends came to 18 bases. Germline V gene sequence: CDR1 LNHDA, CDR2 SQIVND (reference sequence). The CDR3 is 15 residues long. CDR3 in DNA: TGTGCCAGTAGGTCTATAGGGGCGATCGGCTATGGCTACACCTTC. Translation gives CASRSIGAIGYGYTF.

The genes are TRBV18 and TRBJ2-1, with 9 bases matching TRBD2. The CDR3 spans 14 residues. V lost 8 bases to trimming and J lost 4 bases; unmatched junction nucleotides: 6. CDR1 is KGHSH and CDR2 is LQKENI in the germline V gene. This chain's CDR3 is CASISGSGYNEQFF. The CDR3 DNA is TGTGCCAGCATTAGCGGGAGTGGGTACAATGAGCAGTTCTTC.

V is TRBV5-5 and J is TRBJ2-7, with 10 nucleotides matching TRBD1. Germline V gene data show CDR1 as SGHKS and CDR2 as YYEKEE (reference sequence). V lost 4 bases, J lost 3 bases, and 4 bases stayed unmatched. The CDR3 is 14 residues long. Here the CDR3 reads CASSTRTGGYEQYF. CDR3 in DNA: TGTGCCAGCAGCACAAGGACAGGGGGCTACGAGCAGTACTTC. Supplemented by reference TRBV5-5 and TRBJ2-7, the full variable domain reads DAGVTQSPTHLIKTRGQQVTLRCSPISGHKSVSWYQQVLGQGPQFIFQYYEKEERGRGNFPDRFSARQFPNYSSELNVNALLLGDSALYLCASSTRTGGYEQYFGPGTRLTVT.

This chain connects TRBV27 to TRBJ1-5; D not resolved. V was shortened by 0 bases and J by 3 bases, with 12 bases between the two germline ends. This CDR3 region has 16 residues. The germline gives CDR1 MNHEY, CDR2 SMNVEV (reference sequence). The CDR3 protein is CASSLSSGVANQPQHF. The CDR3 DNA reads TGTGCCAGCAGTTTATCCTCCGGGGTTGCCAATCAGCCCCAGCATTTT.

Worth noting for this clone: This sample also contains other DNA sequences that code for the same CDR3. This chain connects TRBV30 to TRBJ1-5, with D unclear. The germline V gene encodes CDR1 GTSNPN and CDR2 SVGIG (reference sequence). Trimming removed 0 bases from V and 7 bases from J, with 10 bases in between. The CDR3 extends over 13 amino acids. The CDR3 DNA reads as TGTGCCTGGAGTGTACGAGGAGGGCAGCCCCAGCATTTT. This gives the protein CAWSVRGGQPQHF.

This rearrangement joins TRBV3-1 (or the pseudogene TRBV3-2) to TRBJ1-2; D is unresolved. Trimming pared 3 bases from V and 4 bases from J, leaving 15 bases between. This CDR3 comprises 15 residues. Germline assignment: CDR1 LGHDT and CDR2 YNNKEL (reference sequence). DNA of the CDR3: TGTGCCAGCAGCCATCGCCAGGCGGGGAGCTATGGCTACACCTTC. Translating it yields CASSHRQAGSYGYTF.

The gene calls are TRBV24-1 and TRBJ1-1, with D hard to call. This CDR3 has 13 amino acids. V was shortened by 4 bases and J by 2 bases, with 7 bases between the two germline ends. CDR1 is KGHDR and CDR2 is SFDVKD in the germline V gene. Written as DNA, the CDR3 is TGTGCCACCAGTGACTCTACTAACACTGAAGCTTTCTTT. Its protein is CATSDSTNTEAFF.

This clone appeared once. The CDR3, as DNA: TGTGCCAGCGCCCGGGACAGTAATGAAAAACTGTTTTTT. This gives the protein CASARDSNEKLFF. V usage is TRBV18 and J usage is TRBJ1-4; 7 bases match TRBD1. CDR1 and CDR2 from the germline V gene are KGHSH and LQKENI. V shed 8 bases and J 4 bases; nucleotides not matched to a gene: 4. The CDR3 loop spans 13 amino acids.

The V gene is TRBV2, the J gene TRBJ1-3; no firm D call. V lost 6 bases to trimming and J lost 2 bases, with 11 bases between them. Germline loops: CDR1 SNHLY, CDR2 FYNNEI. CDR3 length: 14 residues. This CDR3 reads CASRPGGTGNTIYF. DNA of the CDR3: TGTGCCAGCAGACCGGGAGGGACTGGAAACACCATATATTTT.